This TCR beta chain is drawn from a study of regulatory T cells in long-lasting Graves disease. Overall study results and limits: Limited samples may have lowered accuracy.

Library construction for TCR beta used iRepertoire HTBI primers and Arm-PCR of CDR3 regions. Via MiXCR, TCRdb re-called the multiplex PCR reads, giving one row per CDR3 protein. The table has hundreds of thousands of distinct CDR3 sequences, roughly 15% seen once. The time point was: newly diagnosed GD, antithyroid drugs for less than 3 months. PBMC-derived RNA was used for the TCR library. In the case of this clonotype: Its cognate antigen is unknown.

The CDR3 sequence is 13 residues long. Germline V gives CDR1 WNHNN, CDR2 SYGVQD (reference sequence). Trimming left V 0 bases short and J 4 bases short, with 6 bases between. These data also featured in a second study, about T cells in Graves' hyperthyroidism and ophthalmopathy.

Here the sequenced sample was peripheral blood mononuclear cells (PBMCs), taken at new diagnosis, from a patient treated with antithyroid drugs. This sequence was found in a woman between 25 and 40 years old with Graves disease. This sequence joins TRBV10-1 and TRBJ1-2; D not resolved. DNA for the CDR3: TGCGCCAGCAGTGAGTCCGGCCTCTATGGCTACACCTTC. It encodes CASSESGLYGYTF.